The text below deals with one T cell receptor (beta chain). Other nucleotide sequences from this sample produce the same CDR3. There are 12 residues in the CDR3. Germline CDR1 is MDHEN and CDR2 is SYDVKM. V was trimmed by 1 base and J by 5 bases, leaving 3 bases between them. The sample is drawn from a study of OX40 agonist ivuxolimab in advanced cancers. Assay used: immunoSEQ multiplex PCR; TCRdb lists only in-frame clones, some missing. This sample yields 85,000 to 130,000 clones, of which about nine tenths are seen a single time; about 0.48% belongs to the top ten. The J gene is TRBJ1-3, the V gene TRBV28; unclear D gene. Source: CD4+ or CD8+ T cells sorted from blood, taken in a trial of the OX40 agonist ivuxolimab. The clonotype comes from an adult with an advanced solid tumor such as melanoma, head and neck, liver or kidney cancer. The CDR3: CASSLSRNTIYF. CDR3 nucleotides: TGTGCCAGCAGTTTATCGAGAAACACCATATATTTT.